This T cell receptor beta chain is drawn from a study of beta chain features in type 1 diabetes. General observations from the study: The study found moderately but significantly shorter TCRB CDR3s in all four CD4+ subsets of Type 1 diabetes patients.

This clone was detected a few times. Its antigen is unknown. The germline CDR1 and CDR2 sequences are GTSNPN and SVGIG (reference sequence). This CDR3 has 12 residues. The ends were cut back, 1 base at V and 3 bases at J, with 6 bases in the middle. Sequencing targeted expressed TCRB transcripts, as all isolated RNA had been reverse transcribed. Libraries were prepared by immunoSEQ multiplex PCR; TCRdb keeps only in-frame clonotypes and omits some of them. The sample has 230,000 or so clones, more than 15% seen once. The material sequenced was naive CD4+ T cells from blood. The TCR comes from a man aged 25-45 years with type 1 diabetes. The chain carries TRBV30 and TRBJ1-1; D is uncertain. This chain's CDR3 is CAWSESYTEAFF. The CDR3 region has the DNA TGTGCCTGGAGTGAAAGCTACACTGAAGCTTTCTTT.